One sample yielded the 8 T cell receptor beta chains listed below, sequenced in a study of blood T cell repertoires in COVID-19. TCRdb's table, derived via immunoSEQ multiplex PCR, lists solely in-frame clones and lacks some. The profile shows roughly 260,000 clones, about 87% of them singletons. Material for sequencing was peripheral blood. Source of these receptors: a man aged 60 to 75 who had recovered from COVID-19.

This rearrangement joins TRBV11-2 to TRBJ1-5, with D perhaps matching TRBD1 (5 bases). From germline, CDR1 is SGHAT and CDR2 FQNNGV. The CDR3 spans 13 residues. V lost 3 bases, J lost 5 bases, and 8 bases lay in between. The CDR3 region has the DNA TGTGCCAGCAGCTTGACAGCCGATCAGCCCCAGCATTTT. Amino acids: CASSLTADQPQHF.

This sequence joins TRBV20-1 and TRBJ1-1; D ambiguous. The CDR3 is made up of 11 amino acids. Germline assignment: CDR1 DFQATT and CDR2 SNEGSKA (reference sequence). The V gene lost 6 bases and the J gene lost 8 bases, with 13 bases spanning the gap. This CDR3 reads CSARGEREAFF. The CDR3 DNA sequence: TGCAGTGCCCGAGGAGAGAGGGAAGCTTTCTTT.

V is TRBV7-2 and J is TRBJ1-2; the match to TRBD1 covers 8 bases. The germline CDR1 and CDR2 sequences are SGHTA and FQGNSA. This CDR3 contains 15 residues. Trimming at V came to 5 bases and at J to 1 base, leaving 6 bases not matched to a gene. CDR3 DNA: TGTGCCAGCAGCCCACGACAGGGGATTAACTATGGCTACACCTTC. This sequence encodes CASSPRQGINYGYTF.

V usage is TRBV5-1 and J usage is TRBJ1-1; 9 bases align to TRBD1. Per the germline V gene, CDR1 is SGHRS and CDR2 is YFSETQ. The CDR3 totals 14 residues. The junction had 4 bases not matched to a gene; V was cut back by 2 bases and J by 5 bases. DNA for the CDR3: TGCGCCAGCAGCTTTGGACAGGGGTTTACTGAAGCTTTCTTT. This sequence encodes CASSFGQGFTEAFF.

The chain uses TRBV6-5 and TRBJ2-5; D is possibly TRBD1 (7 bases). The CDR3 consists of 16 residues. The ends were cut back, 2 bases at V and 5 bases at J, with 18 bases in the middle. Germline V gene data show CDR1 as MNHEY and CDR2 as SVGAGI. This CDR3 reads CASSYLSPTGRETQYF. DNA of the CDR3: TGTGCCAGCAGTTACCTATCCCCGACAGGGAGGGAGACCCAGTACTTC.

V and J are TRBV6-5 and TRBJ2-1, with 9 bases that match TRBD1. J was trimmed by 2 bases and V by 6 bases; bases with no gene match: 5. Germline CDR1 reads MNHEY; CDR2 reads SVGAGI. The CDR3 contains 15 residues. CDR3 coding DNA: TGTGCCAGCAGACAGGGGGCGTTCACCTACAATGAGCAGTTCTTC. This sequence encodes CASRQGAFTYNEQFF.

The gene calls are TRBV2 and TRBJ1-6, with 9 bases lining up with TRBD1. V gave up 6 bases and J gave up 7 bases; unmatched junction bases: 10. CDR1 SNHLY and CDR2 FYNNEI come from the germline V gene. This CDR3 is built from 16 residues. This CDR3 is CASSRDREVKNSPLHF. DNA for the CDR3: TGTGCCAGCAGCCGGGACAGGGAAGTGAAAAATTCACCCCTCCACTTT.

This chain uses TRBV5-1 with TRBJ1-1, with D possibly being TRBD1 (6 bases). CDR1 SGHRS and CDR2 YFSETQ come from the germline V gene. The CDR3 covers 14 residues. Between the trimmed V and J ends, which lost 4 bases and 0 bases, there was a span of 10 bases. The DNA of the CDR3 is TGCGCCAGCAGCCCGGACAGATTGAACACTGAAGCTTTCTTT. It encodes CASSPDRLNTEAFF.